This T cell receptor beta chain is from a study of tumor and adjacent non-tumor tissue in lung cancer. This sample's RNA came from whole unsorted tissue. The normal lung tissue was taken more than 3 cm from the tumor edge. As to this clonotype: A junction boundary mismatches the germline segment, possibly from a read error.

CDR1 is MDHEN, CDR2 SYDVKM, per germline. The CDR3 loop spans 13 amino acids. Three rounds of nested PCR, following a modified ARM-PCR protocol, produced the TCRbeta library. From the multiplex PCR reads, TCRdb called clonotypes with MiXCR, one entry per CDR3 protein. The sample lists about 110,000 distinct CDR3 sequences, 60% to 70% occurring once. The chain employs TRBV28 and TRBJ1-5; no reliable D call. The source is a man aged 55-75 years with non-small cell lung cancer. Sequenced input: distant non-tumor lung tissue. The CDR3 loop is CASSLENNQPQHF. DNA for the CDR3: TGTGCCAGCAGTTTGGAGAACAATCAGCCCCAGCACTTT.